A selection of T cell receptor beta chains follows, all from one sample in a study of cytomegalovirus exposure and HLA in healthy donors. The data were produced by immunoSEQ multiplex PCR, yet TCRdb's version contains in-frame clones alone and is incomplete. The table records some 150,000 clones, about 80% of them present only once. The specimen was PBMCs. These receptors all come from a man aged 40-49 years in good health and CMV-seropositive. The CDR3 runs from the conserved cysteine through the conserved F or W. Each record gives: J gene, V gene, clone size, D gene, CDR3 DNA, CDR3 protein. A D gene is named only where the DNA matches it firmly. The size of a clone is reported for some rows only, either as once, few or many, or as a class for expanded clones.

TRBJ2-7 TRBV28 NA NA TGTGCCAGCAGTTCTTGGGAGAATACCTACGAGCAGTACTTC CASSSWENTYEQYF
TRBJ2-7 TRBV18 NA NA TGTGCCAGCTCACCACCTTCAGGATCCTCCTACGAGCAGTACTTC CASSPPSGSSYEQYF
TRBJ2-5 TRBV5-1 once NA TGCGCCAGCAGCTTGTACAGGGAAGGAGAAGAGACCCAGTACTTC CASSLYREGEETQYF
TRBJ1-1 TRBV19 NA NA TGTGCCAGTAGTTTCAACAGTGTTGAAGCTTTCTTT CASSFNSVEAFF
TRBJ1-1 TRBV11-1 NA TRBD1 TGTGCCAGCAGCTCCCAACCAAACAGGGGGCGAGAAGCTTTCTTT CASSSQPNRGREAFF
TRBJ1-1 TRBV25-1 NA NA TGTGCCAGCAGTGACCGGAGGGTCGCGAACACTGAAGCTTTCTTT CASSDRRVANTEAFF
TRBJ2-2 TRBV28 NA NA TGTGCCAGCCTATTCCCGAACACCGGGGAGCTGTTTTTT CASLFPNTGELFF
TRBJ2-5 TRBV19 once TRBD2 TGTGCCAGTAGTAATCGGGAGGGCCAAGAGACCCAGTACTTC CASSNREGQETQYF
TRBJ2-1 TRBV28 NA TRBD2 TGTGCCAGCAGTTTGTCTTCGGGAGGCTCCTACAATGAGCAGTTCTTC CASSLSSGGSYNEQFF
TRBJ2-1 TRBV19 NA NA TGTGCCAGTAGTACGCAGAAGAATGAGCAGTTCTTC CASSTQKNEQFF
TRBJ2-6 TRBV19 NA TRBD1 TGTGCCAGTAGTAATCGGGACAGGGGCTCGAGGTCTGGGGCCAACGGCCTGACTTTC CASSNRDRGSRSGANGLTF
TRBJ2-3 TRBV19 NA TRBD1 TGTGCCAGTACTCGGACAGGCCCTAGCACAGATACGCAGTATTTT CASTRTGPSTDTQYF